This T cell receptor (beta chain) is from a study of T cell changes during pregnancy in multiple sclerosis. This CDR3 has 11 amino acids. With 7 bases removed from V and 5 bases from J, the gap between germline ends came to 11 bases. The germline V gene encodes CDR1 SQVTM and CDR2 ANQGSEA. Here immunoSEQ multiplex PCR was the method, and the copy in TCRdb shows in-frame clones only, minus some. The sample gives fewer than 50,000 clones, about 90% of which show up once; roughly 0.69% is in the top ten. This sequence originates from a female donor in good health, enrolled as a control in a pregnancy study. The sequenced sample was CD4+ T cells from peripheral blood mononuclear cells, obtained in the second trimester of pregnancy. The rearrangement uses TRBV29-1 and TRBJ2-5; tentative D call: TRBD2 (7 bases). CDR3 loop: CSGGGGETQYF. CDR3 DNA sequence: TGCAGCGGGGGAGGGGGGGAGACCCAGTACTTC.